The 19 T cell receptor beta chains below come from one sample, sequenced in a study of preoperative IRX-2 immunotherapy in early breast cancer. The treatment: preoperative locoregional IRX-2 cytokine immunotherapy. Here immunoSEQ multiplex PCR was the method, and the copy in TCRdb shows in-frame clones only, minus some. The repertoire holds 43,000 or so clones, with just under 95% as singletons. The material was tumor tissue, obtained after IRX-2 immunotherapy. Source of these receptors: a human donor with breast cancer.

This chain connects TRBV7-8 to TRBJ1-1; the D gene is possibly TRBD1 (6 bases). V lost 4 bases and J lost 1, with 7 bases in between. This CDR3 is 13 amino acids long. Germline loops: CDR1 SGHVS, CDR2 FQNEAQ. CDR3 sequence reads: CASSWTENTEAFF. The CDR3 region has the DNA TGTGCCAGCAGCTGGACAGAGAACACTGAAGCTTTCTTT. Full variable domain (rest looked up from reference TRBV7-8 and TRBJ1-1): GAGVSQSPRYKVAKRGQDVALRCDPISGHVSLFWYQQALGQGPEFLTYFQNEAQLDKSGLPSDRFFAERPEGSVSTLKIQRTQQEDSAVYLCASSWTENTEAFFGQGTRLTVV.

CDR3 nucleotides: TGCGCCAGCAGCTTTGGGCCTCCCCTCACAGATACGCAGTATTTT. Translated, it gives CASSFGPPLTDTQYF. V is TRBV5-1 and J is TRBJ2-3; D gene ambiguous. With 2 bases removed from V and 2 bases from J, the gap between germline ends came to 12 bases. The CDR3 consists of 15 residues. Germline assignment: CDR1 SGHRS and CDR2 YFSETQ.

This chain joins TRBV5-1 and TRBJ1-2; a possible D gene is TRBD1 (6 bases). V was clipped by 0 bases and J by 1 base, with 10 bases between them. Germline CDR1 reads SGHRS; CDR2 reads YFSETQ. This CDR3 contains 15 residues. Here the CDR3 reads CASSLANRVNYGYTF. Written as DNA, the CDR3 is TGCGCCAGCAGCTTGGCCAACAGGGTTAACTATGGCTACACCTTC.

The chain couples TRBV4-1 to TRBJ2-1, with 9 bases fitting TRBD1. V was pared by 0 bases and J by 9 bases, with 9 bases of the junction left unmatched. Germline lookup yields CDR1 MGHRA and CDR2 YSYEKL. This CDR3 comprises 16 residues. CDR3 in DNA: TGCGCCAGCAGCCAAGATGCAGGACAGGGGTTGGGTGAGCAGTTCTTC. It is translated as CASSQDAGQGLGEQFF.

The chain employs TRBV7-2 and TRBJ2-5; tentative D call: TRBD2 (5 bases). V lost 5 bases, J lost 1 base, and 11 bases lay in between. The CDR3 consists of 14 residues. Germline values: CDR1 SGHTA, CDR2 FQGNSA. This chain's CDR3 is CASSPTRSQETQYF. Here the CDR3 DNA reads TGTGCCAGCAGCCCCACTAGGTCCCAAGAGACCCAGTACTTC.

The gene calls are TRBV2 and TRBJ1-6; unclear D gene. V lost 6 bases and J 4 bases, leaving 19 bases between the germline ends. The length of the CDR3 is 17 residues. Germline V gene lookup returns CDR1 SNHLY and CDR2 FYNNEI. This CDR3 is CASRIPTRTEYNSPLHF. DNA for the CDR3: TGTGCCAGCAGGATCCCTACCAGGACGGAATATAATTCACCCCTCCACTTT.

J is TRBJ2-7 and V is TRBV10-3; D might be TRBD2 (5 bases). Germline V lookup: CDR1 ENHRY, CDR2 SYGVKD. Trimming removed 3 bases at V and 7 bases at J, with 10 bases between. CDR3 length: 12 residues. The CDR3 reads CAISDPRGEQYF. CDR3 coding DNA: TGTGCCATCAGTGACCCCAGAGGGGAGCAGTACTTC.

CDR3 in amino acids: CASSPLKGSYNEQFF. The CDR3 DNA reads TGTGCCAGCAGCCCTCTCAAGGGCTCCTACAATGAGCAGTTCTTC. This chain uses TRBV6-6 with TRBJ2-1, with no clear D. The ends were cut back, 6 bases at V and 0 bases at J, with 12 bases in the middle. Germline CDR1 MNHNY, CDR2 SVGAGI (reference sequence). The CDR3 runs 15 residues.

The sample holds one count of this clone. V is TRBV5-1 and J is TRBJ1-2, with a tentative D call TRBD1 (6 bases). Germline assignment: CDR1 SGHRS and CDR2 YFSETQ. The ends were cut back, 3 bases at V and 7 bases at J, with 13 bases in the middle. This CDR3 is built from 13 residues. In DNA form, the CDR3 reads TGCGCCAGCAGCTCAGGGGCCGGGGGTGGCTACACCTTC. It is translated as CASSSGAGGGYTF.

This chain links TRBV9 with TRBJ2-1; 8 bases map to TRBD2. J gave up 0 bases and V 3 bases, and 5 bases lay outside the gene matches. This CDR3 has 16 amino acids. CDR1 and CDR2 (germline): SGDLS, YYNGEE. This CDR3 is CASSETSANSYNEQFF. The CDR3 coding sequence is TGTGCCAGCAGCGAGACTAGCGCCAACTCCTACAATGAGCAGTTCTTC.

This chain connects TRBV4-3 to TRBJ1-2, with TRBD1 identical over 10 bases. Germline V lookup: CDR1 LGHNA, CDR2 YSLEER. J gave up 4 bases and V 0 bases, and 5 bases lay outside the gene matches. The CDR3 has 16 residues. CDR3 region: CASSQDFGTGVYGYTF. CDR3 nucleotide sequence: TGCGCCAGCAGCCAAGATTTCGGGACAGGGGTCTATGGCTACACCTTC.

This clone was seen a single time. The chain combines TRBV28 with TRBJ1-5; 7 nucleotides match TRBD1. Germline V CDR1 and CDR2: MDHEN, SYDVKM. V was pared by 5 bases and J by 4 bases, with 8 bases of the junction left unmatched. The CDR3 is made up of 15 amino acids. The CDR3 DNA sequence: TGTGCCAGCAGTCCCCCGAGGGGGCGAAATCAGCCCCAGCATTTT. This sequence encodes CASSPPRGRNQPQHF.

V gene TRBV7-2 combines with J gene TRBJ2-5, with a possible D match to TRBD2 (6 bases). V lost 7 bases, J lost 0 bases, and 12 bases lay in between. The V gene's germline CDR1 is SGHTA and CDR2 FQGNSA. The CDR3 is 14 amino acids. For the CDR3, the DNA is TGTGCCAGCACCTTGGGGAGGCACCAAGAGACCCAGTACTTC. Encoded protein: CASTLGRHQETQYF.

The genes are TRBV6-6 and TRBJ2-7; D is ambiguous. The CDR3 has 12 residues. Between the trimmed V and J ends, which lost 0 bases and 6 bases, there was a span of 6 bases. CDR1 is MNHNY and CDR2 is SVGAGI in the germline V gene (reference sequence). The CDR3 bases are TGTGCCAGCAGTTACTCACGTGCCGAGCAGTACTTC. It encodes CASSYSRAEQYF.

About this clone: The germline gene is not matched at one end of the junction; a read error may be the cause. The chain is built from TRBV27 and TRBJ2-2; 10 bases agree with TRBD2. Germline V lookup: CDR1 MNHEY, CDR2 SMNVEV (reference sequence). The CDR3 sequence is 15 residues long. The CDR3 coding sequence is TGTGCCAGCACTTTAGCGGGAGGATTAACCGGGGAGCTGTTTTTT. The encoded protein is CASTLAGGLTGELFF.

The chain joins TRBV27 to TRBJ2-4, with D perhaps matching TRBD1 or TRBD2 (5 bases each). Germline-derived CDR1 and CDR2 are MNHEY and SMNVEV (reference sequence). With 3 bases removed from V and 9 bases from J, the gap between germline ends came to 6 bases. The length of the CDR3 is 11 residues. The CDR3 DNA follows: TGTGCCAGCAGTTTTGGGGGCATTCAGTACTTC. This gives the protein CASSFGGIQYF.

V usage is TRBV11-3 and J usage is TRBJ1-1, with D uncertain. This CDR3 has 14 residues. The V and J ends lost 1 base and 1 base respectively, with 7 bases between them. CDR1 SGHNT and CDR2 YENEEA come from the germline V gene. CDR3 nucleotides: TGTGCCAGCAGCTTAGGGGCAGAGAACACTGAAGCTTTCTTT. Translating gives CASSLGAENTEAFF.

V is TRBV7-2 and J is TRBJ1-2, with D possibly matching TRBD1 (6 bases). Trimming removed 11 bases from V and 3 bases from J, with 13 bases in between. Germline values: CDR1 SGHTA, CDR2 FQGNSA. This CDR3 has 12 residues. In nucleotides, the CDR3 is TGTGCCCTGAGGGGGGGGGACTATGGCTACACCTTC. Its translation: CALRGGDYGYTF.

This chain links TRBV11-2 with TRBJ2-7; TRBD2 aligns across 11 bases. V dropped 1 base and J dropped 3; count of bases not matched to a gene: 5. Per germline, CDR1 SGHAT and CDR2 FQNNGV. This CDR3 comprises 16 residues. The CDR3 loop reads CASSLVAGGLFYEQYF. The CDR3 DNA is TGTGCCAGCAGCTTAGTAGCGGGGGGGCTCTTCTACGAGCAGTACTTC. Looking up the rest from reference TRBV11-2 and TRBJ2-7 gives the full variable domain: EAGVAQSPRYKIIEKRQSVAFWCNPISGHATLYWYQQILGQGPKLLIQFQNNGVVDDSQLPKDRFSAERLKGVDSTLKIQPAKLEDSAVYLCASSLVAGGLFYEQYFGPGTRLTVT.